This T cell receptor beta chain was sequenced during a study of blood T cell repertoires in COVID-19. Turning to the study itself: Whether acute or convalescent, the COVID-19 samples came from the United States, Italy and Spain. T cells, B-cell-depleted T cells, or PBMCs supplied cDNA or gDNA.

Study processing details: Reference gene primer amplification gave estimated nucleated cell counts. Produced via immunoSEQ multiplex PCR; TCRdb's table is partial and in-frame only. V and J calls and clone size come straight from that table; D and trimming were deduced from the DNA. The table lists about 490,000 clones, roughly 88% of them singletons. Germline V CDR1 and CDR2: WSHSY, SAAADI. V was shortened by 6 bases and J by 0 bases, with 15 bases between the two germline ends. The CDR3 is made up of 15 amino acids. The chain joins TRBV10-2 to TRBJ2-7; unclear D gene. This TCR was recovered from a human donor in a cohort sampled during active COVID-19. The specimen sequenced was peripheral blood. The CDR3 nucleotides read TGCGCCAGCAGACCTCAGGTCCAAAGCTCCTACGAGCAGTACTTC. It yields the protein CASRPQVQSSYEQYF.